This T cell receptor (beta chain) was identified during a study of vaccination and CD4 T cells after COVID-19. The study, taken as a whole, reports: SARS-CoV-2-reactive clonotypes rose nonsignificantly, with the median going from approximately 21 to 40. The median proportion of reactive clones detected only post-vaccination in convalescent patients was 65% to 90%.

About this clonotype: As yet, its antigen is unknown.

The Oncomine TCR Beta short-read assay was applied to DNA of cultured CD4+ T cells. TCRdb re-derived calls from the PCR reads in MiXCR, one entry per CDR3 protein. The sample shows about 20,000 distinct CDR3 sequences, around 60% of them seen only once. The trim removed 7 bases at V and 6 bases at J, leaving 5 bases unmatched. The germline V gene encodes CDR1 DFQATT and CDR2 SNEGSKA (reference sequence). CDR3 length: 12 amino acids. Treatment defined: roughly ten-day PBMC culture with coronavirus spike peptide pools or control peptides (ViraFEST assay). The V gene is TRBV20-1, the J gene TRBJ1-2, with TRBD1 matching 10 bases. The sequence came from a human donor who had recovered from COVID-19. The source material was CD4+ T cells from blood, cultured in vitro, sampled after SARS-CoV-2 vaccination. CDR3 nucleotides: TGCAGTGTCGCCGGGACAGGGGATGGCTACACCTTC. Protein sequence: CSVAGTGDGYTF.